This section outlines one TCR beta chain sequence together with its context. Clones were read by immunoSEQ multiplex PCR, and TCRdb kept only the in-frame ones, dropping some. The sample includes roughly 230,000 clones, about 88% of them seen just once. This entry is derived from a study of blood T cell repertoires in COVID-19. The receptor's source is a woman in her 50s who had been exposed to COVID-19. The sequencing input was PBMCs or T cells enriched from blood (not recorded which).

CDR3 sequence reads: CATSARAPGELFF. In DNA form, the CDR3 reads TGTGCCACCAGTGCCAGGGCCCCCGGGGAGCTGTTTTTT. The J gene is TRBJ2-2, the V gene TRBV24-1; possibly TRBD1 for D (5 bases). Germline lookup yields CDR1 KGHDR and CDR2 SFDVKD. With 5 bases removed from V and 6 bases from J, the gap between germline ends came to 9 bases. The length of the CDR3 is 13 residues.